Below are 23 T cell receptor beta chains sequenced from a single sample in a study of shared T cell receptors in the human thymus. Only in-frame clones appear in the TCRdb table, and some are missing; sequencing was by immunoSEQ multiplex PCR. The sample consists of 700,000 or so clones, 70% to 90% of them appearing once. This same sample was also taken into another study, of human thymus T cells.

What was sequenced was thymocytes. The receptors were gathered from a girl under three years old with a congenital heart defect.

The V call is TRBV7-8, the J call TRBJ1-6; 7 bases are a match to TRBD1. CDR3 length: 16 residues. Germline trimming cut 5 bases from V and 15 bases from J; bases unmatched to any gene: 19. CDR1 and CDR2 from the germline V gene are SGHVS and FQNEAQ. In nucleotides, the CDR3 is TGTGCCAGCAGCATAGTAGCGGGGACAGCGAGGAGGATCCTCCACTTT. Encoded protein: CASSIVAGTARRILHF.

The CDR3 DNA sequence: TGTGCCAGCAGCTTGGAAAAACGGCTCACCAGGCAGGGGGCAGCTGAAGCTTTCTTT. Translation: CASSLEKRLTRQGAAEAFF. The chain uses TRBV5-4 and TRBJ1-1; 8 bases line up with TRBD1. Trimming at V came to 0 bases and at J to 6 bases, leaving 19 bases not matched to a gene. The germline gives CDR1 SGHNT, CDR2 YYREEE (reference sequence). The CDR3 is 19 amino acids.

The V call is TRBV7-6, the J call TRBJ1-2; 7 bases fit TRBD1. With V trimmed by 4 bases and J by 4 bases, 9 bases remained unmatched. This CDR3 has 15 residues. The germline V gene encodes CDR1 SGHVS and CDR2 FNYEAQ. The CDR3 loop reads CASSSHQGQTYGYTF. The DNA of the CDR3 is TGTGCCAGCAGCTCACACCAGGGACAGACCTATGGCTACACCTTC.

The chain recombines TRBV21-1 with TRBJ1-5; the table gives TRBD1 as D, unverified against the DNA. TRBV21-1 is deemed a pseudogene. The CDR3 has 17 amino acids. This chain's CDR3 is CASTRQGFSLLGRPQHF. The CDR3 region has the DNA TGTGCCAGCACCAGACAGGGTTTCAGTCTATTGGGACGGCCCCAGCATTTT.

The CDR3 sequence: CASRRTGGSWNTIYF. The CDR3 DNA reads TGTGCCAGCAGACGTACAGGGGGTTCTTGGAACACCATATATTTT. V is TRBV27 and J is TRBJ1-3; 8 nucleotides agree with TRBD1. CDR3 length: 15 residues. Germline assignment: CDR1 MNHEY and CDR2 SMNVEV (reference sequence). J gave up 7 bases and V 6 bases, and 11 bases lay outside the gene matches.

This clone appeared once. The rearrangement joins TRBV7-4 to TRBJ1-1; 7 bases map to TRBD1. Germline assignment: CDR1 SGHVT and CDR2 SQSDAQ. The CDR3 totals 19 residues. The V segment lost 3 bases and the J segment 1 base; nucleotides outside the gene matches: 17. The chain's CDR3 is CASSLYSRGTDESNTEAFF. The CDR3 bases are TGTGCCAGCAGCTTGTATAGTCGTGGGACAGATGAATCGAACACTGAAGCTTTCTTT.

J is TRBJ2-7 and V is TRBV2; 8 nucleotides align to TRBD1. CDR1 and CDR2 from the germline V gene are SNHLY and FYNNEI. The CDR3 is 14 residues long. With V trimmed by 6 bases and J by 3 bases, 7 bases remained unmatched. This CDR3 is CASSGGQDGYEQYF. CDR3 DNA: TGTGCCAGCAGCGGGGGACAGGATGGCTACGAGCAGTACTTC.

This clone was recorded only once. This rearrangement joins TRBV4-1 to TRBJ2-1; D remains ambiguous. The ends were cut back, 5 bases at V and 5 bases at J, with 16 bases in the middle. From germline, CDR1 is MGHRA and CDR2 YSYEKL. This CDR3 region has 15 residues. CDR3 sequence reads: CASSCPSPPDNEQFF. CDR3 DNA: TGCGCCAGCAGCTGTCCGAGCCCCCCTGACAATGAGCAGTTCTTC.

This chain links TRBV6-5 with TRBJ2-7; 8 positions agree with TRBD1. Germline CDR1 reads MNHEY; CDR2 reads SVGAGI. The CDR3 extends over 15 amino acids. The ends lost 5 bases at V and 2 bases at J; junction bases unmatched: 8. CDR3 protein: CASSTGQGRTYEQYF. The CDR3 bases are TGTGCCAGCAGTACTGGACAGGGAAGAACCTACGAGCAGTACTTC.

The chain carries TRBV5-4 and TRBJ2-3, with 7 positions matching TRBD2. V shed 0 bases and J 6 bases; nucleotides not matched to a gene: 10. Germline CDR1 SGHNT, CDR2 YYREEE (reference sequence). The CDR3 runs to 16 residues. Here the CDR3 reads CASSLGRLAAGDTQYF. DNA of the CDR3: TGTGCCAGCAGCTTGGGACGCCTAGCGGCGGGGGATACGCAGTATTTT.

The chain has TRBV6-5 and TRBJ1-6; no clear D gene. Germline V gene lookup returns CDR1 MNHEY and CDR2 SVGAGI. The CDR3 contains 14 residues. Trimming took 7 bases from V and 8 from J, leaving 15 bases between them. The CDR3 nucleotides are TGTGCCAGCACTCCCCACGGCGGGGATTCACCCCTCCACTTT. Protein sequence: CASTPHGGDSPLHF.

V is TRBV7-8 and J is TRBJ2-6; the D gene is possibly TRBD2 (6 bases). V gave up 5 bases and J gave up 2 bases, with 13 bases separating them. This CDR3 is built from 16 residues. Germline V gene data show CDR1 as SGHVS and CDR2 as FQNEAQ. CDR3 DNA: TGTGCCAGCAGCCCGCGGAGGGTAGCTGGGGCCAACGTCCTGACTTTC. It specifies CASSPRRVAGANVLTF.

Turning to this clone: The junction departs from germline at one end; a sequencing error may be responsible. The chain couples TRBV29-1 to TRBJ1-2, with unresolved D. The CDR3 loop spans 14 amino acids. Germline lookup yields CDR1 SQVTM and CDR2 ANQGSEA. The CDR3 loop is CSVEWQALDHGYTF. DNA for the CDR3: TGTAGCGTTGAGTGGCAGGCCCTGGATCATGGCTACACCTTC.

The genes are TRBV6-6 and TRBJ1-1; a weak D match, TRBD1 (5 bases). Between the trimmed V and J ends, which lost 7 bases and 4 bases, there was a span of 16 bases. Germline V gives CDR1 MNHNY, CDR2 SVGAGI (reference sequence). The CDR3 runs 14 residues. The CDR3 DNA reads TGTGCCAGCACTGGGGGGGACGGGGGCACTGAAGCTTTCTTT. Translation gives CASTGGDGGTEAFF.

This chain connects TRBV29-1 to TRBJ2-5; D not resolved. CDR3 length equals 13 residues. V lost 4 bases, J lost 2 bases, and 11 bases lay in between. Per germline, CDR1 SQVTM and CDR2 ANQGSEA. This chain's CDR3 is CSVVSGLQETQYF. In DNA, the CDR3 is TGCAGCGTTGTAAGTGGCTTACAAGAGACCCAGTACTTC.

This rearrangement joins TRBV5-1 to TRBJ2-1; D is unresolved. Between the trimmed V and J ends, which lost 1 base and 4 bases, there was a span of 18 bases. Germline CDR1 and CDR2: SGHRS and YFSETQ. This CDR3 region has 17 residues. DNA for the CDR3: TGCGCCAGCAGCTTGCTAGGTTCAGTCCCCGAATACAATGAGCAGTTCTTC. This sequence encodes CASSLLGSVPEYNEQFF.

This chain joins TRBV4-1 and TRBJ1-1; 10 bases agree with TRBD1. Germline V gene lookup returns CDR1 MGHRA and CDR2 YSYEKL. V gave up 0 bases and J gave up 4 bases; unmatched junction bases: 11. The CDR3 sequence is 18 residues long. DNA of the CDR3: TGCGCCAGCAGCCAAGAAAAGACAGGGGGCCGGGGAAGCACTGAAGCTTTCTTT. Amino acid sequence: CASSQEKTGGRGSTEAFF.

This chain connects TRBV5-1 to TRBJ1-2; 10 bases line up with TRBD1. Trimming cost V 1 base and J 7 bases; bases outside gene matches: 4. The CDR3 length is 14 residues. CDR1 and CDR2 from the germline V gene are SGHRS and YFSETQ. The CDR3 sequence is CASSLRQGASGYTF. In nucleotides, the CDR3 is TGCGCCAGCAGCTTGCGACAGGGGGCAAGTGGCTACACCTTC.

This chain uses TRBV4-3 with TRBJ2-1, with 7 bases identical to TRBD2. The junction had 10 bases not matched to a gene; V was cut back by 0 bases and J by 5 bases. The CDR3 extends over 17 amino acids. Germline values: CDR1 LGHNA, CDR2 YSLEER. This CDR3 is CASSQDGRATQHNEQFF. The CDR3, as DNA: TGCGCCAGCAGCCAAGATGGGAGGGCAACCCAACACAATGAGCAGTTCTTC.

This clone was seen just once. The genes are TRBV7-2 and TRBJ2-7; 7 nucleotides agree with TRBD1. The CDR3 is 16 residues long. The trim removed 6 bases at V and 5 bases at J, leaving 16 bases unmatched. Germline V lookup: CDR1 SGHTA, CDR2 FQGNSA. This chain's CDR3 is CASSRRGLQREHEQYF. The CDR3 bases are TGTGCCAGCAGTCGAAGGGGGCTACAGAGAGAACACGAGCAGTACTTC.

V usage is TRBV7-2 and J usage is TRBJ1-6, with a tentative D call TRBD1 (5 bases). V lost 4 bases, J lost 8 bases, and 27 bases lay in between. Germline V gene sequence: CDR1 SGHTA, CDR2 FQGNSA. There are 19 residues in the CDR3. The CDR3 loop reads CASSSSDRTHNKVHSPLHF. The DNA of the CDR3 is TGTGCCAGCAGCTCAAGCGATCGGACACATAATAAGGTTCATTCACCCCTCCACTTT.

The V and J genes are TRBV18 and TRBJ1-5; D is ambiguous. Germline-derived CDR1 and CDR2 are KGHSH and LQKENI. The CDR3 sequence is 18 residues long. V dropped 3 bases and J dropped 4 bases, with 22 bases sitting between them. In DNA, the CDR3 is TGTGCCAGCTCACCCAATCGTCACCCCGCGGGGAAAAATCAGCCCCAGCATTTT. Its translation is CASSPNRHPAGKNQPQHF.

The V call is TRBV14, the J call TRBJ1-1; TRBD1 aligns across 7 bases. The CDR3 length is 16 residues. Trimming at V came to 7 bases and at J to 0 bases, leaving 11 bases not matched to a gene. Per germline, CDR1 SGHDN and CDR2 FVKESK. CDR3 in DNA: TGTGCCAGCACCCTTATCCACAGGGGCTTGAACACTGAAGCTTTCTTT. It yields the protein CASTLIHRGLNTEAFF.